This is a list of T cell receptor beta chains from one sample in a study of blood T cell repertoires in COVID-19. Libraries were prepared by immunoSEQ multiplex PCR; TCRdb keeps only in-frame clonotypes and omits some of them. This sample has 66,000 or so clones, with about 82% found just once. The specimen sequenced was peripheral blood. These TCRs come from a man aged 45-60 years with active COVID-19. Each CDR3 is given with its conserved first and last residue. The D gene is left open where the match is weak. The size field is filled for only some rows; it gives once, few, many or a size class.

.,15,TRBJ2-3,.,TRBV11-3,CASSLTGTSTDTQYF,TGTGCCAGCAGCTTAACGGGAACTAGCACAGATACGCAGTATTTT
few,17,TRBJ2-3,TRBD2,TRBV5-1,CASSAGLAGYGADTQYF,TGCGCCAGCAGCGCCGGACTAGCGGGATATGGCGCAGATACGCAGTATTTT
.,15,TRBJ2-5,.,TRBV5-1,CASSLGSGIQETQYF,TGCGCCAGCAGCTTGGGTTCGGGGATTCAAGAGACCCAGTACTTC
.,17,TRBJ2-1,TRBD1,TRBV19,CASSNEGQESSYNEQFF,TGTGCCAGTAGTAACGAAGGACAGGAGAGCTCCTACAATGAGCAGTTCTTC
few,14,TRBJ1-6,TRBD1,TRBV7-9,CASNGQGDNSPLHF,TGTGCCAGCAACGGACAGGGAGATAATTCACCCCTCCACTTT
.,15,TRBJ1-5,.,TRBV4-2,CASSPEVAGNQPQHF,TGTGCCAGCAGCCCGGAGGTGGCCGGCAATCAGCCCCAGCATTTT
.,15,TRBJ2-1,TRBD1,TRBV5-1,CASSLNGQGYNEQFF,TGCGCCAGCAGCTTGAACGGACAGGGGTACAATGAGCAGTTCTTC
few,15,TRBJ2-2,TRBD1,TRBV25-1,CASSERDRGTGELFF,TGTGCCAGCAGTGAACGGGACAGGGGTACCGGGGAGCTGTTTTTT
.,15,TRBJ2-3,TRBD1,TRBV28,CASSLYRGRTDTQYF,TGTGCCAGCAGTCTCTACAGGGGACGCACAGATACGCAGTATTTT
.,15,TRBJ1-1,TRBD1,TRBV3-1/TRBV3-2,CASSPRQGMNTEAFF,TGTGCCAGCAGCCCCCGACAGGGGATGAACACTGAAGCTTTCTTT
.,15,TRBJ2-7,TRBD1,TRBV7-9,CASSDGQGLAYEQYF,TGTGCCAGCAGCGATGGACAGGGGCTAGCCTACGAGCAGTACTTC
.,19,TRBJ2-2,TRBD2,TRBV6-1,CASSELASGGPLNTGELFF,TGTGCCAGCAGTGAACTGGCTAGCGGGGGCCCTCTGAACACCGGGGAGCTGTTTTTT
once,21,TRBJ2-7,TRBD1,TRBV7-2,CASSLAFRRQGAGYVGYEQYF,TGTGCCAGCAGCTTAGCTTTCCGAAGACAGGGGGCAGGATATGTGGGCTACGAGCAGTACTTC
.,14,TRBJ1-1,.,TRBV19,CASSIKGGHTEAFF,TGTGCCAGTAGTATTAAGGGAGGTCACACTGAAGCTTTCTTT
.,15,TRBJ2-3,.,TRBV7-9,CASSVSGVSTDTQYF,TGTGCCAGCAGTGTTTCGGGGGTCTCCACAGATACGCAGTATTTT
once,14,TRBJ2-1,.,TRBV5-4,CASSLVGRRGEQFF,TGTGCCAGCAGCTTGGTAGGACGGCGGGGTGAGCAGTTCTTC
.,13,TRBJ1-2,TRBD1,TRBV5-1,CASSDQGDYGYTF,TGCGCCAGCAGCGACCAGGGGGACTATGGCTACACCTTC
once,15,TRBJ1-5,TRBD1,TRBV5-1,CASSLAGTDNQPQHF,TGCGCCAGCAGTTTGGCCGGGACAGATAATCAGCCCCAGCATTTT
.,13,TRBJ2-1,TRBD1,TRBV7-2,CASSSDRVNEQFF,TGTGCCAGCAGTTCCGACAGGGTCAATGAGCAGTTCTTC
.,17,TRBJ2-7,.,TRBV11-2,CASSSTNRDSDSYEQYF,TGTGCCAGCAGCTCTACGAATCGTGACAGCGACTCCTACGAGCAGTACTTC
.,14,TRBJ1-2,.,TRBV2,CASSGQGPSYGYTF,TGTGCCAGCAGTGGGCAGGGGCCCAGCTATGGCTACACCTTC
.,14,TRBJ1-2,.,TRBV11-2,CASSKERQSYGYTF,TGTGCCAGCAGCAAGGAGCGACAGAGCTATGGCTACACCTTC
.,16,TRBJ1-3,.,TRBV5-6,CASSLDVGRGRNTIYF,TGTGCCAGCAGCTTGGACGTAGGCAGGGGAAGAAACACCATATATTTT
.,17,TRBJ1-2,.,TRBV7-9,CASSSTPGVVENYGYTF,TGTGCCAGCAGCTCGACACCAGGGGTCGTGGAGAACTATGGCTACACCTTC
.,15,TRBJ2-3,.,TRBV4-1,CASSQFAGTTDTQYF,TGCGCCAGCAGCCAATTTGCGGGTACAACAGATACGCAGTATTTT
.,14,TRBJ1-2,TRBD1,TRBV5-6,CASSSDREYYGYTF,TGTGCCAGCAGCTCCGACAGGGAATACTATGGCTACACCTTC
.,17,TRBJ1-3,TRBD1,TRBV19,CASSTRQGEVSGNTIYF,TGTGCCAGTAGTACCAGACAGGGAGAAGTCTCTGGAAACACCATATATTTT
.,15,TRBJ1-1,.,TRBV14,CASSQGWQALTEAFF,TGTGCCAGCAGCCAAGGTTGGCAGGCTTTAACTGAAGCTTTCTTT
once,14,TRBJ1-2,TRBD1,TRBV6-5,CASSSTGGLYGYTF,TGTGCCAGCAGTTCCACAGGGGGCCTCTATGGCTACACCTTC
.,18,TRBJ2-6,TRBD1,TRBV6-1,CASSANRDRFSGANVLTF,TGTGCCAGCAGTGCCAACCGGGACAGGTTCTCTGGGGCCAACGTCCTGACTTTC
.,14,TRBJ2-3,.,TRBV9,CASSPSTWTDTQYF,TGTGCCAGCAGCCCGAGTACGTGGACAGATACGCAGTATTTT
.,17,TRBJ1-5,.,TRBV6-2/TRBV6-3,CASSYRRGSLTYQPQHF,TGTGCCAGCAGTTACAGGAGGGGATCCCTTACCTATCAGCCCCAGCATTTT
.,13,TRBJ2-7,TRBD1,TRBV5-4,CASSLGQGREQYF,TGTGCCAGCAGCTTGGGACAGGGGCGGGAGCAGTACTTC
.,18,TRBJ2-2,TRBD2,TRBV4-1,CASSRALSGALNTGELFF,TGCGCCAGCAGCCGGGCCCTTAGCGGGGCCCTCAACACCGGGGAGCTGTTTTTT
.,14,TRBJ1-5,TRBD1,TRBV3-1/TRBV3-2,CASSLSTGGQPQHF,TGTGCCAGCAGCCTCTCTACAGGGGGTCAGCCCCAGCATTTT
once,14,TRBJ1-3,.,TRBV7-2,CASSERSGGNTIYF,TGTGCCAGCAGCGAGAGGAGTGGTGGAAACACCATATATTTT
.,14,TRBJ2-1,.,TRBV18,CASSPGEPYNEQFF,TGTGCCAGCTCACCTGGAGAGCCCTACAATGAGCAGTTCTTC
.,13,TRBJ1-2,.,TRBV11-2,CASRRAGHYGYTF,TGTGCCAGCAGGCGAGCAGGGCACTATGGCTACACCTTC
.,13,TRBJ1-1,.,TRBV6-9,CASTPGGNTEAFF,TGTGCCAGCACCCCGGGGGGGAACACTGAAGCTTTCTTT
few,11,TRBJ2-7,.,TRBV6-1,CASSDNYEQYF,TGTGCCAGCAGTGACAACTACGAGCAGTACTTC
.,15,TRBJ2-1,.,TRBV6-5,CASRKGADSYNEQFF,TGTGCCAGCCGAAAAGGAGCGGACTCCTACAATGAGCAGTTCTTC
.,13,TRBJ1-2,TRBD1,TRBV10-3,CAISDGTGVGYTF,TGTGCCATCAGTGACGGGACAGGGGTCGGCTACACCTTC
.,13,TRBJ2-1,TRBD2,TRBV29-1,CSERGLDYNEQFF,TGCAGCGAGAGGGGACTAGATTACAATGAGCAGTTCTTC
.,15,TRBJ1-2,TRBD1,TRBV6-6,CASSPQGSESYGYTF,TGTGCCAGCAGTCCACAGGGGTCGGAAAGCTATGGCTACACCTTC
.,15,TRBJ2-5,.,TRBV5-4,CASSFGTLDGETQYF,TGTGCCAGCAGCTTCGGGACTCTCGATGGGGAGACCCAGTACTTC
.,16,TRBJ2-3,TRBD2,TRBV15,CATSRAGAGGPDTQYF,TGTGCCACCAGCAGAGCCGGGGCGGGGGGGCCTGATACGCAGTATTTT
.,16,TRBJ2-2,TRBD2,TRBV19,CASSIEVREGYGELFF,TGTGCCAGTAGTATAGAAGTCAGGGAGGGTTACGGGGAGCTGTTTTTT
once,15,TRBJ2-3,.,TRBV7-2,CASSLRAGGSDTQYF,TGTGCCAGCAGCTTAAGAGCAGGTGGATCAGATACGCAGTATTTT
.,13,TRBJ1-1,.,TRBV18,CASSPPSHTEAFF,TGTGCCAGCTCCCCGCCCAGTCACACTGAAGCTTTCTTT